These 25 T cell receptor beta chains originate from one sample sequenced in a study of T cells in Graves' hyperthyroidism and ophthalmopathy. RNA transcripts provided the source from which TCR beta CDR3 regions were amplified. Using the HTBI primer set, a first-round RT-PCR was run on the TCR CDR3. Each CDR3 protein gets one entry after TCRdb re-called the multiplex PCR reads with MiXCR. Of under 300,000 distinct CDR3 sequences in the sample, roughly an eighth are singletons; the top ten hold 7.9%. Sequencing used blood. The receptor source for this set is a woman in her forties with Graves' hyperthyroidism.

This clonotype occurred many times. The chain links TRBV19 to TRBJ2-5, with 12 bases that match TRBD1. The trim removed 9 bases at V and 3 bases at J, leaving 8 bases unmatched. Germline V gene data show CDR1 as LNHDA and CDR2 as SQIVND (reference sequence). The CDR3 is 15 amino acids. For the CDR3, the DNA is TGTGCCAGCGGACCGGGACAGGGGGCGGAAGAGACCCAGTACTTC. Translation: CASGPGQGAEETQYF.

This sequence joins TRBV19 and TRBJ1-2; 9 nucleotides match TRBD1. Trimming cost V 6 bases and J 2 bases; bases outside gene matches: 7. This CDR3 has 15 residues. The germline V gene encodes CDR1 LNHDA and CDR2 SQIVND (reference sequence). DNA for the CDR3: TGTGCCAGTAGCCCGGACAGGGGATTAAACTATGGCTACACCTTC. Translated, it gives CASSPDRGLNYGYTF.

The rearrangement joins TRBV29-1 to TRBJ2-1; the match to TRBD2 covers 9 bases. Germline assignment: CDR1 SQVTM and CDR2 ANQGSEA. V dropped 5 bases and J dropped 1; count of bases not matched to a gene: 12. The CDR3 extends over 17 amino acids. CDR3 DNA: TGCAGCGTTTCAGGTTTTAGCGGGAGAAGTTCCTACAATGAGCAGTTCTTC. Its translation is CSVSGFSGRSSYNEQFF.

This clonotype came up many times. The rearrangement links TRBV11-2 to TRBJ2-1; D remains unclear. The germline gives CDR1 SGHAT, CDR2 FQNNGV. CDR3 size: 13 residues. V was cut by 4 bases and J by 2 bases, with 6 bases left in between. CDR3 sequence (DNA): TGTGCCAGCAGCTCCGGGCCCTACAATGAGCAGTTCTTC. Amino acid sequence: CASSSGPYNEQFF.

This chain uses TRBV19 with TRBJ1-5; 9 bases are a match to TRBD1. Trimming took 5 bases from V and 7 from J; bases not matched to a gene: 12. Germline V lookup: CDR1 LNHDA, CDR2 SQIVND (reference sequence). CDR3 size: 16 residues. DNA for the CDR3: TGTGCCAGTAGTGCCGCCGGGACAGGGTACGAGCAGCCCCAGCATTTT. Translation gives CASSAAGTGYEQPQHF. The full variable domain, in which reference TRBV19 and TRBJ1-5 provide the parts outside the CDR3, is DGGITQSPKYLFRKEGQNVTLSCEQNLNHDAMYWYRQDPGQGLRLIYYSQIVNDFQKGDIAEGYSVSREKKESFPLTVTSAQKNPTAFYLCASSAAGTGYEQPQHFGDGTRLSIL.

This clonotype was detected ten times or more. V gene TRBV18 combines with J gene TRBJ2-7; possibly TRBD2 for D (6 bases). Germline CDR1 reads KGHSH; CDR2 reads LQKENI. The CDR3 is 11 residues long. The germline V and J ends were trimmed by 3 bases and 6 bases, with 6 bases remaining between them. CDR3 amino acids: CASSPGGEQYF. The CDR3 nucleotides read TGTGCCAGCTCACCGGGGGGCGAGCAGTACTTC.

The J gene is TRBJ1-1, the V gene TRBV12-3 or TRBV12-4; D is unresolved. This CDR3 comprises 12 residues. V shed 5 bases and J shed 11 bases, with 15 bases lying between them. CDR3 sequence (DNA): TGTGCCAGCAGTCTCCCTAGAGGGCGCGCTTTCTTT. Its translation: CASSLPRGRAFF.

A single count supports this clonotype. V gene TRBV4-2 combines with J gene TRBJ2-2, with D perhaps given as TRBD1 or TRBD2 (7 bases each). CDR3 length: 16 amino acids. From germline, CDR1 is LGHNA and CDR2 YNFKEQ. V was cut by 0 bases and J by 8 bases, with 16 bases left in between. The CDR3 loop reads CASSQDREAGQGELFF. DNA of the CDR3: TGTGCCAGCAGCCAAGATAGAGAAGCGGGACAGGGGGAGCTGTTTTTT.

To note about this clonotype: A clone one base away is much larger, so this may be a read error. Since no conserved phenylalanine or tryptophan closes the CDR3, a read error is the likely cause. J is TRBJ1-2 and V is TRBV27; D unresolved. The CDR3 runs 15 residues. The V gene's germline CDR1 is MNHEY and CDR2 SMNVEV (reference sequence). The V gene lost 2 bases and the J gene lost 3 bases, with 13 bases spanning the gap. The CDR3 region has the DNA TGTGCCAGCAGTTTAAGAAGGGAGGGATACTATGGCTACACCTCC. The encoded protein is CASSLRREGYYGYTS.

This clonotype was counted many times. V gene TRBV10-3 combines with J gene TRBJ1-2; tentative D call: TRBD1 (5 bases). Germline lookup yields CDR1 ENHRY and CDR2 SYGVKD. The CDR3 is made up of 14 amino acids. Trimming removed 7 bases at V and 8 bases at J, with 20 bases between. CDR3 sequence (DNA): TGTGCCATCACTGAACGGGGAGGGGCTCAGGGCTACACCTTC. This sequence encodes CAITERGGAQGYTF.

This clonotype was seen repeatedly, ten times or more. The genes are TRBV24-1 and TRBJ1-5; 12 bases are shared with TRBD1. The CDR3 loop spans 16 amino acids. Germline CDR1 KGHDR, CDR2 SFDVKD. The V gene end was trimmed by 3 bases and the J gene end by 6 bases; junction bases not matched to a gene: 5. The CDR3 protein is CATSDPGQGAGQPQHF. The CDR3 bases are TGTGCCACCAGTGATCCGGGACAGGGGGCGGGTCAGCCCCAGCATTTT.

This clonotype was detected once. A much bigger clone sits one base away, suggesting this may be a read error. The V and J genes are TRBV7-2 and TRBJ2-1; D may match TRBD1 or TRBD2 (7 bases each). V gave up 4 bases and J gave up 8 bases, with 18 bases separating them. The CDR3 has 15 residues. The germline gives CDR1 SGHTA, CDR2 FQGNSA. CDR3 sequence (DNA): TGTGCCAGCAGCTGGGGGGGGACAGCGTGGGATGAGCAGTTCTTC. This codes for CASSWGGTAWDEQFF.

The chain employs TRBV28 and TRBJ1-5, with unresolved D. Germline assignment: CDR1 MDHEN and CDR2 SYDVKM. The CDR3 length is 16 residues. V was shortened by 3 bases and J by 2 bases, with 14 bases between the two germline ends. CDR3 sequence (DNA): TGTGCCAGCAGTTTCGGTCAGGTTGTTCGCAATCAGCCCCAGCATTTT. Translated: CASSFGQVVRNQPQHF.

This clonotype was picked up a small number of times. The chain has TRBV4-1 and TRBJ2-5; TRBD2 matches at 9 bases. Unmatched junction bases numbered 4, after V lost 1 base and J lost 1 base. Per germline, CDR1 MGHRA and CDR2 YSYEKL. The CDR3 extends over 16 amino acids. This chain's CDR3 is CASSQVPSGTQETQYF. The CDR3 region has the DNA TGCGCCAGCAGCCAAGTTCCTAGCGGGACCCAAGAGACCCAGTACTTC.

This clonotype has ten or more counts. The J gene is TRBJ2-3, the V gene TRBV3-1; 8 positions agree with TRBD2. The CDR3 contains 15 residues. The germline V gene encodes CDR1 LGHDT and CDR2 YNNKEL (reference sequence). Trimming took 4 bases from V and 7 from J; bases not matched to a gene: 10. The CDR3 is CASSPGGSGIYTQYF. For the CDR3, the DNA is TGTGCCAGCAGCCCGGGAGGTAGCGGGATATATACGCAGTATTTT.

Many counts were recorded for this clonotype. The rearrangement joins TRBV2 to TRBJ1-1; D unclear. This CDR3 has 11 residues. V dropped 2 bases and J dropped 4 bases, with 2 bases sitting between them. CDR1 is SNHLY and CDR2 is FYNNEI in the germline V gene. CDR3 in DNA: TGTGCCAGCAGTGAATTCACTGAAGCTTTCTTT. This sequence encodes CASSEFTEAFF.

The chain has TRBV7-2 and TRBJ2-2; D gene uncertain. Germline V CDR1 and CDR2: SGHTA, FQGNSA. V was pared by 4 bases and J by 1 base, with 7 bases between. This CDR3 is built from 14 residues. The DNA of the CDR3 is TGTGCCAGCAGCTATAGCAGGAACACCGGGGAGCTGTTTTTT. Residues: CASSYSRNTGELFF.

The sample holds many counts of this clonotype. V is TRBV18 and J is TRBJ2-5; D gene ambiguous. Trimming took off 2 bases at V and 5 bases at J, with 12 bases between the two ends. There are 14 residues in the CDR3. Germline CDR1 is KGHSH and CDR2 is LQKENI. The CDR3 DNA follows: TGTGCCAGCTCACCAAGTAACAGACGGGAGACCCAGTACTTC. Translating it yields CASSPSNRRETQYF. Using reference TRBV18 and TRBJ2-5 for the parts outside the CDR3, the full variable domain is NAGVMQNPRHLVRRRGQEARLRCSPMKGHSHVYWYRQLPEEGLKFMVYLQKENIIDESGMPKERFSAEFPKEGPSILRIQQVVRGDSAAYFCASSPSNRRETQYFGPGTRLLVL.

This clonotype appeared many times. This chain joins TRBV6-6 and TRBJ2-7; a possible D gene is TRBD2 (8 bases). Between the trimmed V and J ends, which lost 2 bases and 3 bases, there was a span of 17 bases. CDR3 length: 16 residues. The germline gives CDR1 MNHNY, CDR2 SVGAGI (reference sequence). The CDR3: CASSYTTGAGGYEQYF. CDR3 in DNA: TGTGCCAGCAGTTACACCACAGGGGCGGGAGGCTACGAGCAGTACTTC.

This clonotype was counted only a few times. The chain has TRBV18 and TRBJ1-1; D gene unclear. Germline V gene lookup returns CDR1 KGHSH and CDR2 LQKENI. Between the trimmed V and J ends, which lost 6 bases and 0 bases, there was a span of 11 bases. The CDR3 sequence is 14 residues long. DNA for the CDR3: TGTGCCAGCTCCGCGGATTTCATGAACACTGAAGCTTTCTTT. Translating gives CASSADFMNTEAFF.

The CDR3 DNA reads TGTGCCATCAAAGTGCTAGCGGGGCCGAACACCGGGGAGCTGTTTTTT. It encodes CAIKVLAGPNTGELFF. The chain carries TRBV10-3 and TRBJ2-2; 9 bases fit TRBD2. This CDR3 is built from 16 residues. The germline gives CDR1 ENHRY, CDR2 SYGVKD. The V gene end was trimmed by 7 bases and the J gene end by 0 bases; junction bases not matched to a gene: 6.

This clonotype occurred a few times. The V call is TRBV5-6, the J call TRBJ1-3; D is undetermined. Germline V gives CDR1 SGHDT, CDR2 YYEEEE. This CDR3 has 15 residues. With 1 base removed from V and 2 bases from J, the gap between germline ends came to 10 bases. Here the CDR3 reads CASSLLSGTGNTIYF. CDR3 coding DNA: TGTGCCAGCAGCTTGCTCTCGGGGACTGGAAACACCATATATTTT. Full variable domain (rest looked up from reference TRBV5-6 and TRBJ1-3): DAGVTQSPTHLIKTRGQQVTLRCSPKSGHDTVSWYQQALGQGPQFIFQYYEEEERQRGNFPDRFSGHQFPNYSSELNVNALLLGDSALYLCASSLLSGTGNTIYFGEGSWLTVV.

The rearrangement links TRBV6-1 to TRBJ2-3, with 7 nucleotides matching TRBD2. CDR1 is MNHNS, CDR2 SASEGT, per germline. CDR3 length: 14 residues. The junction had 1 base not matched to a gene; V was cut back by 4 bases and J by 0 bases. CDR3 region: CASSALASTDTQYF. CDR3 bases: TGTGCCAGCAGTGCACTAGCGAGCACAGATACGCAGTATTTT.

This rearrangement joins TRBV6-5 to TRBJ2-1; D is possibly TRBD1 (5 bases). V lost 4 bases, J lost 3 bases, and 10 bases lay in between. The CDR3 totals 14 residues. Germline CDR1 is MNHEY and CDR2 is SVGAGI. The CDR3 nucleotides read TGTGCCAGCAGTTTCGGGCAGGGCTACAATGAGCAGTTCTTC. It is translated as CASSFGQGYNEQFF.

This clonotype was counted many times. The chain carries TRBV6-1 and TRBJ1-1, with a weak D call TRBD1 (5 bases). From germline, CDR1 is MNHNS and CDR2 SASEGT. The CDR3 sequence is 14 residues long. Trimming removed 7 bases from V and 4 bases from J, with 16 bases in between. The CDR3 region is CASIYAPGRTEAFF. The DNA for the CDR3 is TGTGCCAGCATTTATGCTCCGGGGCGCACTGAAGCTTTCTTT.